This entry concerns a single T cell receptor (beta chain). Its antigen is undetermined. The data were obtained in a study of monozygotic twins with cystic fibrosis. Study-level background: With about 15 PCR cycles, barcoded libraries came from approximately 2.8 micrograms of fragmented DNA. Broader study findings: Co-twins had the most similar V usage for 13 of 16 pairs, J for 8. Nucleotide-identical clonotype sharing was significantly higher within monozygotic CF twin pairs than between unrelated CF individuals.

The assay was immunoSEQ multiplex PCR, and TCRdb's table has in-frame clones only and misses some. The repertoire holds under 40,000 clones, with 95% to 98% as singletons. The CDR3 is 13 amino acids. From germline, CDR1 is MNHEY and CDR2 SVGAGI. V lost 6 bases, J lost 4 bases, and 4 bases stayed unmatched. The TCR originated in a girl between 2 and 10 years old with cystic fibrosis. The V and J genes are TRBV6-5 and TRBJ1-1, with 8 bases matching TRBD1. The sample consisted of blood. For the CDR3, the DNA is TGTGCCAGCAGCATAACAGGGGGCACTGAAGCTTTCTTT. Amino acid sequence: CASSITGGTEAFF.